This entry lists 14 T cell receptor beta chains sequenced from one sample in a study of T cells after yellow fever vaccination. MiXCR, run by TCRdb on the 5' RACE reads, gives a single entry per CDR3 protein. The profile shows about 400,000 distinct CDR3 sequences, about 9.9% of them singletons. Sequenced material: PBMCs, taken on the day of the first yellow fever vaccination. The origin of the receptors is a man between 18 and 29 years old who received the YFV17D yellow fever vaccine.

V and J are TRBV14 and TRBJ1-3; a weak D match, TRBD1 (5 bases). Per germline, CDR1 SGHDN and CDR2 FVKESK. The CDR3 is 15 amino acids. The germline V and J ends were trimmed by 2 bases and 3 bases, with 11 bases remaining between them. The CDR3 here is CASSQQGARGNTIYF. CDR3 bases: TGTGCCAGCAGCCAACAAGGGGCGCGTGGAAACACCATATATTTT.

The V and J genes are TRBV20-1 and TRBJ2-3; TRBD1 is a possible D gene (5 bases). Deletions cut 1 base from V and 3 bases from J, with 8 bases between. This CDR3 region has 13 residues. Germline V gene lookup returns CDR1 DFQATT and CDR2 SNEGSKA (reference sequence). CDR3 sequence: CSARAQGTDTQYF. Here the CDR3 DNA reads TGCAGTGCTAGAGCCCAGGGAACAGATACGCAGTATTTT.

This clonotype has just one count. The chain uses TRBV29-1 and TRBJ2-1; TRBD1 agrees at 9 bases. V lost 5 bases to trimming and J lost 4 bases; unmatched junction nucleotides: 3. Germline values: CDR1 SQVTM, CDR2 ANQGSEA. CDR3 size: 13 residues. The CDR3 region is CSVRQGEYNEQFF. CDR3 coding DNA: TGCAGCGTTAGACAGGGGGAGTACAATGAGCAGTTCTTC.

The table lists this clonotype with many counts. The chain couples TRBV14 to TRBJ2-7; no clear D gene. The V end was cut by 1 base, the J end by 6 bases, with 16 bases between. The germline CDR1 and CDR2 sequences are SGHDN and FVKESK. The CDR3 totals 15 residues. The CDR3 coding sequence is TGTGCCAGCAGCCAAGGGATCCAGGCTTCTGTCGAGCAGTACTTC. Protein product: CASSQGIQASVEQYF.

This clonotype came up a few times. This CDR3 is CASSLDGPGQFF. In nucleotides, the CDR3 is TGTGCCAGCAGCCTAGACGGGCCCGGGCAGTTCTTC. The gene calls are TRBV5-8 and TRBJ2-1; D is undetermined. The germline V and J ends were trimmed by 4 bases and 12 bases, with 14 bases remaining between them. This CDR3 has 12 amino acids. Per the germline V gene, CDR1 is SGHTS and CDR2 is YDEGEE.

The chain combines TRBV9 with TRBJ1-2; 8 bases are a match to TRBD1. The length of the CDR3 is 17 residues. The trim removed 6 bases at V and 5 bases at J, leaving 18 bases unmatched. Germline V CDR1 and CDR2: SGDLS, YYNGEE. Written as DNA, the CDR3 is TGTGCCAGCACCCTGGGGGGTCGGACAGGGAGTGGTTATGGCTACACCTTC. Protein sequence: CASTLGGRTGSGYGYTF.

This clonotype was recorded a few times. The J gene is TRBJ2-6, the V gene TRBV18; a weak D match, TRBD2 (6 bases). This CDR3 contains 19 residues. CDR1 and CDR2 from the germline V gene are KGHSH and LQKENI. Trimming stripped 0 bases from V and 0 bases from J, with 15 bases between. The CDR3: CASSPPEGRGLSGANVLTF. Here the CDR3 DNA reads TGTGCCAGCTCACCACCGGAGGGACGGGGCCTCTCTGGGGCCAACGTCCTGACTTTC.

This clonotype has a count of ten or more. V gene TRBV29-1 combines with J gene TRBJ1-1, with D hard to call. Trimming stripped 4 bases from V and 3 bases from J, with 6 bases between. The CDR3 is 11 residues long. Germline loops: CDR1 SQVTM, CDR2 ANQGSEA. CDR3 in amino acids: CSVAGDTEAFF. CDR3 nucleotides: TGCAGCGTTGCCGGGGACACTGAAGCTTTCTTT. Based on the CDR3 plus reference TRBV29-1 and TRBJ1-1, the full variable domain is SAVISQKPSRDICQRGTSLTIQCQVDSQVTMMFWYRQQPGQSLTLIATANQGSEATYESGFVIDKFPISRPNLTFSTLTVSNMSPEDSSIYLCSVAGDTEAFFGQGTRLTVV.

This clonotype occurred a few times. The chain carries TRBV5-1 and TRBJ2-6, with D uncertain. Germline-derived CDR1 and CDR2 are SGHRS and YFSETQ. V lost 4 bases and J lost 3, with 14 bases in between. The CDR3 sequence is 16 residues long. This chain's CDR3 is CASSPNAAVGANVLTF. In DNA, the CDR3 is TGCGCCAGCAGCCCCAATGCGGCAGTTGGGGCCAACGTCCTGACTTTC.

The V gene is TRBV25-1, the J gene TRBJ2-2; 8 bases are shared with TRBD2. There are 14 residues in the CDR3. V was clipped by 8 bases and J by 8 bases; unmatched bases: 10. Per germline, CDR1 MGHDK and CDR2 SYGVNS. CDR3 protein: CASRPGGAQGELFF. The CDR3 DNA sequence: TGTGCCAGCCGCCCCGGGGGGGCGCAGGGGGAGCTGTTTTTT.

The genes are TRBV6-1 and TRBJ2-7; 8 bases match TRBD2. Germline assignment: CDR1 MNHNS and CDR2 SASEGT. This CDR3 has 15 residues. The CDR3 region is CASSPAGVASYGQYV. The DNA for the CDR3 is TGTGCCAGCAGCCCAGCGGGGGTAGCCTCCTACGGGCAGTACGTC.

The gene calls are TRBV7-9 and TRBJ2-3, with 9 bases matching TRBD1. CDR1 and CDR2 from the germline V gene are SEHNR and FQNEAQ (reference sequence). V was clipped by 5 bases and J by 4 bases; unmatched bases: 7. This CDR3 comprises 15 residues. The CDR3 coding sequence is TGTGCCAGCAGCCCCTCCGGGACAGGGTCAGATACGCAGTATTTT. It specifies CASSPSGTGSDTQYF.

This clonotype has a count of ten or more. The chain links TRBV6-1 to TRBJ2-2; D remains ambiguous. This CDR3 has 14 residues. V was cut by 5 bases and J by 5 bases, with 12 bases left in between. In germline, CDR1 is MNHNS, CDR2 SASEGT. The chain's CDR3 is CASSRRPETGELFF. The CDR3 bases are TGTGCCAGCAGTAGGCGACCTGAAACCGGGGAGCTGTTTTTT.

In this sample, this clonotype turned up many times. The gene calls are TRBV4-3 and TRBJ2-1, with TRBD2 as a possible D gene (7 bases). Germline V gene sequence: CDR1 LGHNA, CDR2 YSLEER. Trimming removed 0 bases at V and 2 bases at J, with 14 bases between. This CDR3 region has 17 residues. For the CDR3, the DNA is TGCGCCAGCAGCCAAGAAATAGGGGGGGGCCCCTACAATGAGCAGTTCTTC. Translated, it gives CASSQEIGGGPYNEQFF.